Listed here is a single T cell receptor (beta chain). Its antigen remains unknown. One end of the junction varies from germline; a read error may be responsible. These data originate in a study of CD8+CD57+ T cells in acquired aplastic anemia. Study-wide findings and caveats: In common between the patients and the controls were approximately 30 CD8+ CDR3 sequences.

The sequenced patients had an expansion of CD8+CD57+ cells seen by flow cytometry. CDR3 and TCR beta VDJ profiling relied on genomic DNA as the template. TCRdb re-called the reads through MiXCR, storing one row per CDR3 protein. This table has 450,000 to 600,000 distinct CDR3 sequences, around 32% appearing once. The source material was sorted CD4+, CD8+, or CD8+CD57+ T cells (not recorded which) from PBMCs. This clonotype was sampled from a human donor with aplastic anemia.

DNA of the CDR3: TGTGCCAGCTACGACCGCGGTCGATCCTATGGCTACGCCTTC. It encodes CASYDRGRSYGYAF. This chain uses TRBV11-2 with TRBJ1-2, with D unresolved. CDR3 size: 14 residues. Looked up from germline, CDR1 is SGHAT and CDR2 is FQNNGV.